The 29 T cell receptor beta chains reported below all come from one sample, sequenced in a study of OX40 agonist ivuxolimab in advanced cancers. Libraries were made using the immunoSEQ multiplex PCR assay. TCRdb stores this immuneACCESS table with in-frame sequences only. Part of the clones is absent; in the studies checked, under half of the shortfall reflects unresolved V genes, and no reason is known for the rest. Across this sample there are roughly 76,000 clones, with about 90% seen only once. Of the sample, 5% to 6.5% is held by the ten largest clones. This specimen was CD4+ or CD8+ T cells sorted from blood, taken in a trial of the OX40 agonist ivuxolimab. These receptors were taken from an adult with an advanced solid tumor such as melanoma, head and neck, liver or kidney cancer.

In this sample, this clone turned up once. The chain has TRBV19 and TRBJ1-1, with D hard to call. The CDR3 is 17 residues long. The V and J ends lost 5 bases and 2 bases respectively, with 21 bases between them. Germline assignment: CDR1 LNHDA and CDR2 SQIVND (reference sequence). The CDR3 DNA is TGTGCCAGTAGTCCTCTCAAGGCCCGCGGGTACAACACTGAAGCTTTCTTT. Translated, it gives CASSPLKARGYNTEAFF. The variable domain in full, completed from reference TRBV19 and TRBJ1-1, reads DGGITQSPKYLFRKEGQNVTLSCEQNLNHDAMYWYRQDPGQGLRLIYYSQIVNDFQKGDIAEGYSVSREKKESFPLTVTSAQKNPTAFYLCASSPLKARGYNTEAFFGQGTRLTVV.

This clone came up once. The V call is TRBV6-5, the J call TRBJ2-2; 7 nucleotides align to TRBD1. In germline, CDR1 is MNHEY, CDR2 SVGAGI. The trim removed 4 bases at V and 0 bases at J, leaving 5 bases unmatched. The length of the CDR3 is 16 residues. CDR3 in amino acids: CASSSGQESNTGELFF. The CDR3 nucleotides read TGTGCCAGCAGTTCCGGACAGGAATCGAACACCGGGGAGCTGTTTTTT.

The CDR3 region is CASSLALAGGWGQETQYF. The CDR3 DNA reads as TGTGCCAGCAGCTTAGCGCTAGCGGGAGGCTGGGGGCAAGAGACCCAGTACTTC. The V gene is TRBV7-9, the J gene TRBJ2-5; 11 bases are a match to TRBD2. The CDR3 extends over 18 amino acids. V lost 0 bases and J lost 2; bases outside the gene matches: 8. Germline V CDR1 and CDR2: SEHNR, FQNEAQ (reference sequence). Full variable domain (rest looked up from reference TRBV7-9 and TRBJ2-5): DTGVSQNPRHKITKRGQNVTFRCDPISEHNRLYWYRQTLGQGPEFLTYFQNEAQLEKSRLLSDRFSAERPKGSFSTLEIQRTEQGDSAMYLCASSLALAGGWGQETQYFGPGTRLLVL.

The V call is TRBV7-3, the J call TRBJ1-1, with a possible D match to TRBD1 (5 bases). Germline CDR1 and CDR2: SGHTA and FQGTGA. This CDR3 comprises 11 residues. CDR3 sequence: CPTGGATEAFF. The CDR3, as DNA: TGTCCGACCGGGGGAGCGACTGAAGCTTTCTTT.

The chain links TRBV15 to TRBJ2-7; D possibly corresponds to TRBD2 (5 bases). Trimming left V 1 base short and J 5 bases short, with 12 bases between. The length of the CDR3 is 14 residues. CDR1 is LNHNV, CDR2 YYDKDF, per germline (reference sequence). The CDR3 DNA follows: TGTGCCACCAGCAGAGGACTACAAGTGGACGAGCAGTACTTC. Protein sequence: CATSRGLQVDEQYF.

V usage is TRBV6-5 and J usage is TRBJ1-1; possible D gene TRBD1, 5 bases. CDR3 length: 14 residues. Per the germline V gene, CDR1 is MNHEY and CDR2 is SVGAGI. The ends were cut back, 4 bases at V and 4 bases at J, with 13 bases in the middle. CDR3 nucleotide sequence: TGTGCCAGCAGTTGGGGGATTGGGGGCACTGAAGCTTTCTTT. Translated: CASSWGIGGTEAFF.

The rearrangement joins TRBV5-6 to TRBJ2-3; 9 positions agree with TRBD1. The germline V gene has CDR1 SGHDT and CDR2 YYEEEE. This CDR3 is 16 amino acids long. Trimming took 3 bases from V and 2 from J; bases not matched to a gene: 7. CDR3 protein: CASSWVTGGFTDTQYF. The CDR3 bases are TGTGCCAGCAGCTGGGTGACAGGGGGGTTCACAGATACGCAGTATTTT.

The chain employs TRBV6-5 and TRBJ2-7, with D tentatively TRBD1 or TRBD2 (5 bases each). CDR1 and CDR2 (germline): MNHEY, SVGAGI. Trimming removed 2 bases at V and 2 bases at J, with 13 bases between. The CDR3 extends over 15 amino acids. CDR3 sequence reads: CASSYGDGTTYEQYF. In DNA, the CDR3 is TGTGCCAGCAGTTACGGAGACGGGACCACCTACGAGCAGTACTTC.

This clone is a singleton in its sample. This chain joins TRBV11-3 and TRBJ2-5; 12 bases map to TRBD2. CDR3 length equals 14 residues. V gave up 5 bases and J gave up 5 bases; unmatched junction bases: 3. Germline V CDR1 and CDR2: SGHNT, YENEEA. The CDR3 spells CASSPSGGAETQYF. The CDR3, as DNA: TGTGCCAGCAGCCCTAGCGGGGGGGCGGAGACCCAGTACTTC.

The chain employs TRBV30 and TRBJ2-7, with unresolved D. The V gene lost 0 bases and the J gene lost 0 bases, with 9 bases spanning the gap. This CDR3 is 14 amino acids long. Germline lookup yields CDR1 GTSNPN and CDR2 SVGIG (reference sequence). The CDR3 reads CAWSVLKFSYEQYF. As DNA, the CDR3 is TGTGCCTGGAGTGTACTAAAGTTCTCCTACGAGCAGTACTTC.

V is TRBV30 and J is TRBJ2-3; no clear D gene. This CDR3 is 15 amino acids long. V shed 1 base and J shed 0 bases, with 11 bases lying between them. Germline CDR1 is GTSNPN and CDR2 is SVGIG (reference sequence). The CDR3 region is CAWSEAVASTDTQYF. The CDR3 region has the DNA TGTGCCTGGAGTGAAGCAGTCGCGAGCACAGATACGCAGTATTTT.

The V and J genes are TRBV7-9 and TRBJ1-2; no definite D call. This CDR3 comprises 13 residues. The V and J ends lost 8 bases and 5 bases respectively, with 15 bases between them. From germline, CDR1 is SEHNR and CDR2 FQNEAQ (reference sequence). CDR3 coding DNA: TGTGCCAGCCGCTCCGAGGGATTTTATGGCTACACCTTC. Translating it yields CASRSEGFYGYTF.

This chain joins TRBV27 and TRBJ2-1; possibly TRBD2 for D (7 bases). Trimming cost V 3 bases and J 6 bases, with 12 bases left between them. This CDR3 region has 14 residues. Germline CDR1 reads MNHEY; CDR2 reads SMNVEV (reference sequence). CDR3 coding DNA: TGTGCCAGCAGTTTGGGGGGGCCGGTCAATGAGCAGTTCTTC. It codes for CASSLGGPVNEQFF.

V is TRBV18 and J is TRBJ1-2; unclear D gene. The CDR3 has 17 residues. Germline V gene sequence: CDR1 KGHSH, CDR2 LQKENI. V lost 4 bases and J lost 2, with 20 bases in between. Here the CDR3 DNA reads TGTGCCAGCTCACAATTCCCGCAGTCACTAGGGAACTATGGCTACACCTTC. Encoded protein: CASSQFPQSLGNYGYTF.

In its sample, this clone was seen once. The V call is TRBV4-3, the J call TRBJ2-7; perhaps TRBD2 as D (5 bases). The germline V gene has CDR1 LGHNA and CDR2 YSLEER. The CDR3 has 16 residues. The ends were cut back, 1 base at V and 3 bases at J, with 16 bases in the middle. The CDR3 here is CASSQGYGEISYEQYF. The DNA of the CDR3 is TGCGCCAGCAGCCAAGGATACGGGGAGATCAGCTACGAGCAGTACTTC.

The sample holds a few counts of this clone. The chain has TRBV27 and TRBJ2-7; TRBD2 agrees at 9 bases. Per germline, CDR1 MNHEY and CDR2 SMNVEV (reference sequence). The V segment lost 10 bases and the J segment 0 bases; nucleotides outside the gene matches: 10. This CDR3 spans 15 amino acids. The CDR3 DNA is TGTGCCACCAAAAATAGCGGGGGTTACTCCTACGAGCAGTACTTC. Protein sequence: CATKNSGGYSYEQYF.

This rearrangement joins TRBV4-1 to TRBJ2-1; 10 bases are shared with TRBD2. The germline V gene has CDR1 MGHRA and CDR2 YSYEKL. The CDR3 runs 13 residues. With 8 bases clipped from V and 5 bases from J, the junction kept 3 bases outside the gene matches. The CDR3 protein is CASAGLADNEQFF. CDR3 in DNA: TGCGCCAGCGCCGGACTAGCGGACAATGAGCAGTTCTTC.

The chain is built from TRBV4-3 and TRBJ1-5; 7 bases are shared with TRBD1. There are 17 residues in the CDR3. Germline lookup yields CDR1 LGHNA and CDR2 YSLEER. Trimming cost V 3 bases and J 1 base; bases outside gene matches: 9. The CDR3 loop reads CASSQNRGGSSNQPQHF. The CDR3 nucleotides are TGCGCCAGCAGCCAGAACAGGGGAGGCTCGAGCAATCAGCCCCAGCATTTT.

The chain recombines TRBV4-3 with TRBJ2-1; D remains ambiguous. The CDR3 runs to 15 residues. CDR1 LGHNA and CDR2 YSLEER come from the germline V gene. With 0 bases removed from V and 4 bases from J, the gap between germline ends came to 10 bases. CDR3 sequence (DNA): TGCGCCAGCAGCCAAGATGGTAGGACGTACAATGAGCAGTTCTTC. Amino acids: CASSQDGRTYNEQFF.

This sequence joins TRBV11-2 and TRBJ2-7, with 7 bases aligning to TRBD1. Trimming took 5 bases from V and 1 from J; bases not matched to a gene: 8. The CDR3 sequence is 15 residues long. Germline CDR1 is SGHAT and CDR2 is FQNNGV. In DNA form, the CDR3 reads TGTGCCAGCAGCGGAACAGGGGACGGGTCCTACGAGCAGTACTTC. Its translation: CASSGTGDGSYEQYF.

The rearrangement uses TRBV28 and TRBJ1-4; D gene ambiguous. The V end was cut by 2 bases, the J end by 0 bases, with 7 bases between. The germline CDR1 and CDR2 sequences are MDHEN and SYDVKM. The CDR3 totals 15 residues. The DNA of the CDR3 is TGTGCCAGCAGTTTACTCGAAACAACTAATGAAAAACTGTTTTTT. Translating gives CASSLLETTNEKLFF.

The chain couples TRBV6-5 to TRBJ1-5; weak D call: TRBD1 (5 bases). Looked up from germline, CDR1 is MNHEY and CDR2 is SVGAGI. The V gene lost 3 bases and the J gene lost 1 base, with 13 bases spanning the gap. The CDR3 is made up of 16 amino acids. In DNA, the CDR3 is TGTGCCAGCAGTTATCTTGGGGGATTGAGCAATCAGCCCCAGCATTTT. It codes for CASSYLGGLSNQPQHF.

This sequence joins TRBV10-3 and TRBJ2-5; the D gene is possibly TRBD2 (5 bases). Germline lookup yields CDR1 ENHRY and CDR2 SYGVKD. The length of the CDR3 is 15 residues. Trimming shortened V by 4 bases and J by 5 bases, and 17 bases separated the two germline ends. As DNA, the CDR3 is TGTGCCATCAGTGGTAGCGCCCCGGCTCCTGAGACCCAGTACTTC. Translated: CAISGSAPAPETQYF.

The gene calls are TRBV28 and TRBJ2-7; 10 bases align to TRBD2. Germline V CDR1 and CDR2: MDHEN, SYDVKM. The CDR3 is made up of 16 amino acids. J lost 6 bases, V lost 2 bases, and 10 bases had no gene match. This chain's CDR3 is CASSLLNPSGSSEQYF. DNA for the CDR3: TGTGCCAGCAGTTTACTCAACCCTAGCGGGAGTAGCGAGCAGTACTTC.

The J gene is TRBJ2-3, the V gene TRBV7-2, with 12 bases that match TRBD1. The length of the CDR3 is 17 residues. Germline assignment: CDR1 SGHTA and CDR2 FQGNSA. Germline trimming cut 5 bases from V and 3 bases from J; bases unmatched to any gene: 9. The chain's CDR3 is CASSPPGQGAPTDTQYF. CDR3 sequence (DNA): TGTGCCAGCAGCCCACCGGGACAGGGGGCCCCTACAGATACGCAGTATTTT.

The genes are TRBV27 and TRBJ1-1; D call uncertain. Germline CDR1 MNHEY, CDR2 SMNVEV (reference sequence). V was cut by 6 bases and J by 1 base, with 12 bases left in between. The CDR3 has 14 amino acids. This CDR3 reads CASRVVGGNTEAFF. Here the CDR3 DNA reads TGTGCCAGCAGGGTCGTGGGAGGGAACACTGAAGCTTTCTTT.

This rearrangement joins TRBV29-1 to TRBJ1-3, with D maybe TRBD1 (6 bases). CDR3 length: 15 amino acids. The germline V and J ends were trimmed by 3 bases and 0 bases, with 12 bases remaining between them. The germline CDR1 and CDR2 sequences are SQVTM and ANQGSEA. The CDR3 DNA sequence: TGCAGCGTTGAGATGGCAGGGGCCTCTGGAAACACCATATATTTT. Its translation: CSVEMAGASGNTIYF.

The genes are TRBV5-5 and TRBJ2-7; D remains unclear. Looked up from germline, CDR1 is SGHKS and CDR2 is YYEKEE (reference sequence). V dropped 0 bases and J dropped 1 base, with 8 bases sitting between them. CDR3 size: 14 residues. The CDR3 loop reads CASSLAPESYEQYF. For the CDR3, the DNA is TGTGCCAGCAGCTTGGCTCCAGAGTCCTACGAGCAGTACTTC.

This chain joins TRBV5-6 and TRBJ2-7; 7 bases are a match to TRBD1. The CDR3 totals 16 residues. J was trimmed by 0 bases and V by 4 bases; bases with no gene match: 10. Germline CDR1 is SGHDT and CDR2 is YYEEEE. The CDR3 sequence is CASSRIETGTSYEQYF. The CDR3 coding sequence is TGTGCCAGCAGCAGGATAGAGACAGGGACCTCCTACGAGCAGTACTTC.